The rows below give T cell receptor beta chains drawn from one sample of a study of cytomegalovirus exposure and HLA in healthy donors. TCRdb keeps only in-frame clones here, not all; method: immunoSEQ multiplex PCR. The table has about 200,000 clones, around 88% seen once. Material for sequencing was PBMCs. These receptors came from a woman between 25 and 40 years old in good health and CMV-seronegative. Both conserved end residues are part of each CDR3. A D gene is named only where the DNA matches it firmly. Some rows mark clone size as missing; the rest say once, few, many or name a class of expanded clone.

d_call: TRBD2; v_call: TRBV5-1; j_call: TRBJ2-1; clone_size: -; cdr3_nt: TGCGCCAGCAGCTTTCGATATACTAGCGGGGGATACAATGAGCAGTTCTTC; cdr3_aa: CASSFRYTSGGYNEQFF
d_call: -; v_call: TRBV5-1; j_call: TRBJ2-1; clone_size: -; cdr3_nt: TGCGCCAGCAGCTTCGGAGGCTACAATGAGCAGTTCTTC; cdr3_aa: CASSFGGYNEQFF
d_call: -; v_call: TRBV7-6; j_call: TRBJ1-2; clone_size: -; cdr3_nt: TGTGCCAGCAGCTTAGATTCGGGTTTTGGCTACACCTTC; cdr3_aa: CASSLDSGFGYTF
d_call: TRBD1; v_call: TRBV6-5; j_call: TRBJ1-2; clone_size: -; cdr3_nt: TGTGCCAGCAGTTCCAATGGACAGGGGGCGCATGGCTACACCTTC; cdr3_aa: CASSSNGQGAHGYTF
d_call: TRBD1; v_call: TRBV2; j_call: TRBJ1-1; clone_size: -; cdr3_nt: TGTGCCAGCAGTGAAATAGGGACAGCCTTGAACACTGAAGCTTTCTTT; cdr3_aa: CASSEIGTALNTEAFF
d_call: -; v_call: TRBV5-4; j_call: TRBJ2-5; clone_size: -; cdr3_nt: TGTGCCAGCAGCTTAGGACTTTTAGAGACCCAGTACTTC; cdr3_aa: CASSLGLLETQYF
d_call: TRBD1; v_call: TRBV5-1; j_call: TRBJ2-1; clone_size: -; cdr3_nt: TGCGCCAGCAGCAAAGAAGGGACAGACAATGAGCAGTTCTTC; cdr3_aa: CASSKEGTDNEQFF
d_call: -; v_call: TRBV7-2; j_call: TRBJ1-1; clone_size: -; cdr3_nt: TGTGCCAGCAGCTCCAACACAGACACTGAAGCTTTCTTT; cdr3_aa: CASSSNTDTEAFF
d_call: -; v_call: TRBV5-8; j_call: TRBJ1-2; clone_size: -; cdr3_nt: TGTGCCAGCAGCTTGGAGGGGATCCGGGCTAACTATGGCTACACCTTC; cdr3_aa: CASSLEGIRANYGYTF
d_call: TRBD2; v_call: TRBV7-8; j_call: TRBJ2-7; clone_size: -; cdr3_nt: TGTGCCAGCAGCTTAGCGCGGGGGGGAAGCTCCTACGAGCAGTACTTC; cdr3_aa: CASSLARGGSSYEQYF
d_call: -; v_call: TRBV6-1; j_call: TRBJ1-2; clone_size: -; cdr3_nt: TGTGCCAGCAGTGAAGAGACGACAGCCTATGGCTACACCTTC; cdr3_aa: CASSEETTAYGYTF
d_call: TRBD2; v_call: TRBV18; j_call: TRBJ2-3; clone_size: -; cdr3_nt: TGTGCCAGCTCCCCTACTAGCGGGGGATCAGATACGCAGTATTTT; cdr3_aa: CASSPTSGGSDTQYF
d_call: -; v_call: TRBV4-2; j_call: TRBJ2-7; clone_size: -; cdr3_nt: TGTGCCAGCAGCCAAGGAATCCAGGGCGAGCAGTACTTC; cdr3_aa: CASSQGIQGEQYF
d_call: -; v_call: TRBV7-6; j_call: TRBJ2-2; clone_size: -; cdr3_nt: TGTGCCAGCAGCCCCGTTGGGGGCCTGAACACCGGGGAGCTGTTTTTT; cdr3_aa: CASSPVGGLNTGELFF
d_call: -; v_call: TRBV19; j_call: TRBJ1-1; clone_size: -; cdr3_nt: TGTGCCAGTAGTCCCCTTGGCAGGGGACGGACTGAAGCTTTCTTT; cdr3_aa: CASSPLGRGRTEAFF
d_call: TRBD1; v_call: TRBV6-5; j_call: TRBJ2-2; clone_size: few; cdr3_nt: TGTGCCACGCAGGGGGTGAACACCGGGGAGCTGTTTTTT; cdr3_aa: CATQGVNTGELFF
d_call: TRBD2; v_call: TRBV12-5; j_call: TRBJ2-2; clone_size: -; cdr3_nt: TGTGCTAGTGGATCGACTAGCGGGGCTATAAACACCGGGGAGCTGTTTTTT; cdr3_aa: CASGSTSGAINTGELFF
d_call: -; v_call: TRBV11-2; j_call: TRBJ2-3; clone_size: few; cdr3_nt: TGTGCCAGCAGCTTAGTATCCCCAGATACGCAGTATTTT; cdr3_aa: CASSLVSPDTQYF
d_call: -; v_call: TRBV9; j_call: TRBJ1-2; clone_size: -; cdr3_nt: TGTGCCAGCAGCGTAGTAGCGGGGACGGGGTGCGGGCACTATGGCTACACCTTC; cdr3_aa: CASSVVAGTGCGHYGYTF
d_call: TRBD1; v_call: TRBV2; j_call: TRBJ2-5; clone_size: -; cdr3_nt: TGTGCCAGCAGCGACAGGGGGCGAAAGGGAGAGACCCAGTACTTC; cdr3_aa: CASSDRGRKGETQYF
d_call: -; v_call: TRBV7-9; j_call: TRBJ2-7; clone_size: -; cdr3_nt: TGTGCCAGCAGTCCCTTGGGCAACTACGAGCAGTACTTC; cdr3_aa: CASSPLGNYEQYF
d_call: -; v_call: TRBV23-1; j_call: TRBJ1-1; clone_size: -; cdr3_nt: TGCGCCAGCAGTCAACCTAGGAAGCCAGCTTTCTTT; cdr3_aa: CASSQPRKPAFF